This entry lists 4 T cell receptor beta chains sequenced from one sample in a study of blood T cell repertoires in COVID-19. TCRdb's copy holds only in-frame clones and misses some; the assay was immunoSEQ multiplex PCR. The repertoire includes about 97,000 clones, about 86% of them detected once, and about 16% sits in the top ten. The sample taken for sequencing was peripheral blood. The receptors originated from a human donor in a cohort sampled during active COVID-19.

This chain links TRBV2 with TRBJ1-2, with D unresolved. The CDR3 totals 12 residues. With 3 bases removed from V and 4 bases from J, the gap between germline ends came to 6 bases. Germline V gene data show CDR1 as SNHLY and CDR2 as FYNNEI. CDR3 loop: CASSDTSYGYTF. In DNA form, the CDR3 reads TGTGCCAGCAGTGACACAAGCTATGGCTACACCTTC.

The V call is TRBV2, the J call TRBJ2-7; 8 nucleotides align to TRBD1. The CDR3 is made up of 14 amino acids. Germline trimming cut 4 bases from V and 2 bases from J; bases unmatched to any gene: 4. Germline CDR1 reads SNHLY; CDR2 reads FYNNEI. The CDR3 is CASSVGTGPYEQYF. DNA for the CDR3: TGTGCCAGCAGTGTCGGGACAGGTCCCTACGAGCAGTACTTC. The full variable domain, its missing parts supplied by reference TRBV2 and TRBJ2-7, is EPEVTQTPSHQVTQMGQEVILRCVPISNHLYFYWYRQILGQKVEFLVSFYNNEISEKSEIFDDQFSVERPDGSNFTLKIRSTKLEDSAMYFCASSVGTGPYEQYFGPGTRLTVT.

This chain uses TRBV29-1 with TRBJ2-3, with 16 nucleotides matching TRBD2. The germline V gene encodes CDR1 SQVTM and CDR2 ANQGSEA. The CDR3 is 15 residues long. After removal of 3 bases from V and 4 bases from J, the junction contained 1 base not matched to a gene. CDR3 residues: CSVEGLAGGPDTQYF. In DNA, the CDR3 is TGCAGCGTTGAGGGACTAGCGGGGGGGCCAGATACGCAGTATTTT.

The chain couples TRBV9 to TRBJ2-3; 7 bases are a match to TRBD2. V lost 0 bases to trimming and J lost 3 bases; unmatched junction nucleotides: 4. The CDR3 consists of 15 residues. CDR1 and CDR2 (germline): SGDLS, YYNGEE. The CDR3 sequence: CASSVDSGITDTQYF. The CDR3 nucleotides read TGTGCCAGCAGCGTAGACAGCGGGATAACAGATACGCAGTATTTT. The full variable domain, rest sourced from reference TRBV9 and TRBJ2-3, is DSGVTQTPKHLITATGQRVTLRCSPRSGDLSVYWYQQSLDQGLQFLIQYYNGEERAKGNILERFSAQQFPDLHSELNLSSLELGDSALYFCASSVDSGITDTQYFGPGTRLTVL.